Listed here is a single T cell receptor beta chain. The antigen this receptor binds is unknown. No much larger clone is present one base from it, and per-base qualities are unavailable. The cohort was made up of around 720 healthy bone marrow donors. At the time of sampling, every cohort member was nominally healthy, though immune exposures that went unrecorded were likely present. The donor was CMV seronegative and belonged to the group of around 350 seronegative cohort members. Every donor gave a peripheral blood sample, and the peripheral blood mononuclear cells from that sample were used for TCR beta sequencing. Genomic DNA extraction from the blood cell samples was performed with the Qiagen DNeasy Blood Extraction Kit. The CDR1 and CDR2 encoded by the germline V gene are ENHRY and SYGVKD. Relative to germline, V is missing 7 bases and J is missing 2 bases, with 4 bases of the junction outside any gene match. The CDR3 holds 13 amino acids from the cysteine to the phenylalanine. Kept here is only the CDR3 DNA, which spans 39 bases and is read in frame from base 1.

The library was made by the immunoSEQ multiplex PCR assay. For the multiplex PCR, a mixture combining 60 forward primers for TCR Vbeta segments and 13 reverse primers for TCR Jbeta segments was used. The CDR3 region of rearranged TCR beta genes was amplified from genomic DNA with a multiplex PCR assay. The amplified TCR beta libraries were sequenced on the Illumina HiSeq System as 87-base-pair reads. From the authors' description of their analysis: A later analysis counted around 72 million unique TCR beta chains across the 666 repertoires, and 10 million to 12 million of these chains were shared by at least two donors. Raw reads were error-corrected and collapsed into unique sequences with a nearest-neighbor algorithm that merged closely related sequences to remove PCR and sequencing errors. Alignment of CDR3 sequences to IMGT reference sequences was used to assign V, D and J gene segments. For a sequence to be retained, a match of at least six nucleotides to both a V gene segment and a J gene segment was required. Rearrangements were called productive when the CDR3 lacked stop codons and stayed in frame with V and J; all others were non-productive. CDR3 was defined by IMGT convention, running from the second conserved V-encoded cysteine to the conserved J-encoded phenylalanine. The earlier analysis of 550 to 650 of the donors excluded any sequence lacking an unambiguous match to a single V gene segment. In an earlier analysis of several hundred of the donors, V segments were called functional above 56.7% productive rearrangements and were called segregating when the between-donor standard deviation exceeded 5%. A statistical classification framework was built to diagnose cytomegalovirus status from the catalog of TCR beta chain sequences. A later analysis assigned V and J genes by comparing TCR nucleotide sequences with IMGT/GENE-DB human TR gene sequences. A later analysis assigned CDR3 sequences and most-parsimonious VDJ recombination scenarios with the TCRdist pipeline. In a later analysis, every TCR beta chain was defined by the combination of its CDR3 amino acid sequence and its V-gene family, and reads without a unique V-gene family were dropped. A later analysis removed 500 to 600 highly shared, low-generation-probability nucleotide sequences to deal with suspected cross-contamination and a sequencing artifact. A later analysis calculated a clonal expansion index for each public chain from normalized within-repertoire ranks of inferred template counts. In a later analysis, generation probabilities were computed with a VDJ recombination model fitted to out-of-frame rearrangements, and the resulting probabilities were checked against IGoR. In a later analysis, hypergeometric tests were used to score TCR-TCR, TCR-HLA and TCR-CMV co-occurrence, with a repertoire-size bias correction applied to TCR pairs. A later analysis estimated false discovery rates by permuting HLA or CMV assignments 20 times. In a later analysis, co-occurring TCRs were grouped using DBSCAN, and TCRdist sequence similarity was added for clustering within HLA-allele-positive subsets. Repertoires with fewer than 30,000 or more than 120,000 public chains were left out of co-occurrence clustering, as were five repertoires with anomalous nucleotide sharing. Drawn from immuneACCESS, this table holds only the in-frame rearrangements with V and J called that TCRdb kept. Clones are partly lost; checked studies trace under half to an unresolved V gene and leave the rest unexplained. V and J calls and clone size are those listed in that table; D and trimming were worked out from the DNA. Here the sample has 200,000 or so clones; about 81% occur a single time. The ten largest account for 2.7% of the sample.

This specimen belongs to a study of cytomegalovirus exposure and HLA in healthy donors (dated by TCRdb to 2015 to 2018). With regard to the full study: According to an earlier analysis of 450 to 650 of the donors, 150 million to 200 million T cells yielded over 100 million unique TCR beta sequences and about 300 Gb of sequence data. The number of typed donors differed by locus: 629-630 for A, B, C, DRB1 and DQB1; 522 for DQA1; some 590 for DPA1; and about 450 for DPB1. Roughly five DR-DQ haplotypes were treated as single units for association and clustering because of strong linkage in the cohort. Among over 350 genotyped donors of the cohort, an average of roughly 240,000 unique TCR beta nucleotide sequences were sequenced per donor, roughly 20% of them non-productive. Besides the first cohort of approximately 710 subjects, a separate validation cohort made up of some 110 different subjects was used. An earlier analysis of some 500 of the donors applied high-throughput TCR beta sequencing to assess whether each TCR beta V gene segment acted as functional or pseudogenic. To study patterns of TCR occurrence, a later analysis re-analyzed previously published TCR beta repertoires from under 750 donors and added high-resolution HLA genotyping. The study combined high-throughput TCR immunosequencing, statistical association of individual TCRs with disease status, and machine learning to predict cytomegalovirus infection status. Class I and class II HLA loci were covered by the typing at four-digit resolution. Using immunosequencing, the study profiled T cell repertoires from fewer than 850 subjects and related those repertoires to cytomegalovirus serostatus. Donor age, sex, ethnicity and CMV serostatus were collected together with the repertoire data. The genetic ancestry cluster associated with self-reported Caucasian donors included roughly four fifths of the roughly 400 genotyped donors. In a later genetic analysis, genome-wide SNP genotypes for about 55% of the roughly 670 donors were used, and that subset was treated as a discovery cohort. An early release that covered several hundred HLA-typed donors contained approximately 300 gigabases of sequencing data and about 84 million unique TCR sequences. Rather than drawing on any new phenotypic data, the later analysis identified candidate immune exposures from TCR beta sequences and the way those sequences occurred across donors. The study was designed to test whether signatures of past pathogen exposure could be identified by cataloging public T cell receptors. Every repertoire in the discovery cohort had been generated on one and the same sequencing platform.

Study-wide conclusions, independent of this receptor: Some IMGT-functional V segments, including TRBV6-2 and TRBV6-3, could not be distinguished by the 87-base-pair reads and were therefore excluded. A further reported finding was that TCR beta sequences accurately predicted the HLA-A and HLA-B alleles for most subjects in the first cohort. Most TCR sequences were observed very rarely across donors, whereas some public TCRs were present in many individuals. Linkage disequilibrium might explain the correlated functional status among segregating V segments, but an unknown experimental factor could not be excluded. The authors suggested that the approach could potentially be generalized to other disease states and immunological phenotypes. This cohort had only TCR beta chains sequenced, and the lack of alpha or paired-chain data limited which features could be detected. According to a later analysis, most CMV-associated TCR beta chains appeared to be HLA-restricted, and the HLA associations seemed to be driven largely by CMV exposure. The classifier was reported to diagnose cytomegalovirus status with high specificity and sensitivity in both the original and validation cohorts. HLA typing was unavailable for some donors at each locus, so association tests used only the typed subset. Presence/absence analyses assumed roughly uniform sequencing depth across donors, an assumption that may not hold. When HLA alleles, especially DR and DQ, strongly co-occurred, TCR associations were difficult to assign to individual alleles. A later analysis associated approximately 17,000 TCR beta sequences with specific HLA alleles at a false discovery rate of 0.05. A later genetic analysis associated a missense DCLRE1C variant with V-gene and J-gene trimming of TCR beta chains, and an independent cohort replicated the association. Compared with equally common non-associated chains, HLA-associated TCR beta chains in a later analysis were more clonally expanded and had lower generation probabilities. In a later analysis, the rate of TCR association differed among HLA loci, with DRB1 alleles having the most associated TCRs and HLA-C alleles having the fewest. In an earlier analysis of some 500 of the donors, most TCR beta V segments were observed in productive rearrangements about 90% or about 30% of the time, broadly matching IMGT annotations. A later analysis reported that several top co-occurrence clusters appeared linked to parvovirus B19, influenza, CMV and Epstein-Barr virus. Compared with the approximately 720-donor mean, donors in an Asian-associated ancestry cluster had fewer N-insertions in productive TCRs, according to a later genetic analysis. The study gave a list of 150 to 200 TCR beta chains associated with cytomegalovirus. Immune exposure information for the cohort was limited to CMV serostatus. The earlier analysis of around 600 of the donors excluded 15 to 20 rarely observed V segments, including chromosome 9 orphons, because counts were too low. A group of highly shared sequence variants was considered likely to be a technical artifact of the sequencing pipeline. In vitro tests confirmed that a few of the cytomegalovirus-associated TCR beta chains recognize cytomegalovirus antigens.

The rearranged segments are TRBV10-3 and TRBJ1-2; 7 middle bases align to TRBD1. This receptor was identified in a woman aged 40-49 years in good health and CMV-seronegative. Material: PBMCs. Here the CDR3 is given as CAITLTGNYGYTF. The nucleotide sequence is TGTGCCATCACCCTGACAGGGAACTATGGCTACACCTTC.